This TCR beta chain was profiled in a study of T-cell reconstitution after alpha-beta-depleted transplantation in children. The CDR3 is made up of 15 amino acids. Germline trimming cut 6 bases from V and 4 bases from J; bases unmatched to any gene: 7. The germline V gene has CDR1 MNHNS and CDR2 SASEGT. The TCRbeta library was prepared with unique molecular identifiers. Each CDR3 protein is one row after TCRdb ran MiXCR on the PCR reads. The sample carries some 50,000 distinct CDR3 sequences, around 9.2% recorded once. There are many counts of this clonotype. Its antigen is still unknown. Whole-study results and caveats: Some patients' high day-60 TCRbeta diversity was attributed to recipient cells surviving conditioning. Hyperexpanded clones declined; after one year, newly produced T cells mostly supplied diversity. Alpha-beta T cells present about two months after transplant were reported to originate from several hundred expanded graft clones.

Sequenced material: PBMCs, mostly from graft donor cells, taken 60 days after TCRalphabeta/CD19-depleted stem cell transplant. The gene calls are TRBV6-1 and TRBJ2-1, with 9 bases that match TRBD2. This receptor was obtained from a male patient aged 2 to 10 who had a stem cell transplant for chronic granulomatous disease, so the T cells may come from the graft donor. Written as DNA, the CDR3 is TGTGCCAGCAGGTCCGGGACTAGCTATTACAATGAGCAGTTCTTC. Translated: CASRSGTSYYNEQFF.